This T cell receptor (beta chain) was identified during a study of blood T cells in healthy people across ages. Study-level points and caveats: The study could not conclusively compare naive and antigen-experienced cells, given its unsorted PBMCs.

PCR was performed a second time for about 7 to 11 cycles using a sample-barcoded 5' primer and a J-beta primer mix. A template-switch adaptor with 12 random nucleotides tagged each cDNA molecule. A single record per CDR3 protein comes from TCRdb applying MiXCR to the 5' RACE reads. The table includes hundreds of thousands of distinct CDR3 sequences, roughly 53% detected once. The CDR3 is made up of 14 amino acids. CDR1 is SGHRS and CDR2 is YFSETQ in the germline V gene. The V end was cut by 5 bases, the J end by 2 bases, with 11 bases between. The study drew donors from healthy Caucasian individuals in Russia aged about 6 to 90. With each sample, at least 5 micrograms of total RNA were extracted. This clonotype has just a few counts. The antigen is not known.

The J gene is TRBJ2-4, the V gene TRBV5-1; D remains ambiguous. This TCR was recovered from a man between 60 and 75 years old in good health. The source material was blood. The chain's CDR3 is CASSPEATKNIQYF. The CDR3 coding sequence is TGCGCCAGCAGTCCTGAGGCTACCAAAAACATTCAGTACTTC.